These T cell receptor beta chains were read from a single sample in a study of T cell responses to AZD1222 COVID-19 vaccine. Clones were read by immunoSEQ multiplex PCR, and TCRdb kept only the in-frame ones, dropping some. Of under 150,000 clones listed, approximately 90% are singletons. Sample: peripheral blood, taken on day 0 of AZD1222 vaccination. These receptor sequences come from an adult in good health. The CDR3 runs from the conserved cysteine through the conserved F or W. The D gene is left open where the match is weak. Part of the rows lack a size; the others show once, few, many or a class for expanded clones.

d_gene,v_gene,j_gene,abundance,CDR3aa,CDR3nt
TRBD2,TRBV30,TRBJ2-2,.,CAWSGLAGPGELFF,TGTGCCTGGAGTGGACTAGCGGGACCCGGGGAGCTGTTTTTT
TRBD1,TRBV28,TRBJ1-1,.,CASSDPGGAVNTEAFF,TGTGCCAGCAGCGACCCAGGGGGCGCGGTGAACACTGAAGCTTTCTTT
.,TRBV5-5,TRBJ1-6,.,CASSLVGEALTSPLHF,TGTGCCAGCAGCTTAGTTGGGGAAGCTCTGACTTCACCCCTCCACTTT
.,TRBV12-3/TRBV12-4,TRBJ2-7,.,CASSRHPYEQYF,TGTGCCAGCAGCCGACATCCCTACGAGCAGTACTTC
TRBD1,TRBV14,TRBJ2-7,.,CASSQEGRGHYEQYF,TGTGCCAGCAGCCAAGAGGGCAGGGGGCACTACGAGCAGTACTTC
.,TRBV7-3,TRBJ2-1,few,CASSSLDTTSYNEQFF,TGTGCCAGCAGCTCACTGGACACTACCTCCTACAATGAGCAGTTCTTC
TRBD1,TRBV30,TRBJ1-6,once,CAWTKGQGNSPLHF,TGTGCCTGGACCAAGGGACAGGGAAACTCACCCCTCCACTTT
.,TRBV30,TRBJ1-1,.,CAWRPRGRGNTEAFF,TGTGCCTGGAGACCTAGAGGAAGGGGGAACACTGAAGCTTTCTTT
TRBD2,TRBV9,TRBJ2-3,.,CASSVESSGRSTDTQYF,TGTGCCAGCAGCGTAGAGAGTAGCGGGAGATCCACAGATACGCAGTATTTT
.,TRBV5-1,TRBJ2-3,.,CASSFSDQAADTQYF,TGCGCCAGCAGCTTCTCCGATCAGGCCGCAGATACGCAGTATTTT
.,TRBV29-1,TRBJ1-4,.,CSARLSRGGEKLFF,TGCAGCGCAAGATTGTCCAGGGGAGGTGAAAAACTGTTTTTT